This TCR beta chain stems from a study of beta chain features in type 1 diabetes. Every bit of the isolated RNA underwent reverse transcription, so sequencing read expressed TCRB transcripts. Sequenced by immunoSEQ multiplex PCR; TCRdb stores in-frame clones only, minus some. The table has fewer than 250,000 clones, about 70% seen once. Trimming removed 3 bases from V and 5 bases from J, with 19 bases in between. This CDR3 has 15 residues. Looked up from germline, CDR1 is GTSNPN and CDR2 is SVGIG (reference sequence). This clone was detected only once. The chain is built from TRBV30 and TRBJ2-5; a possible D gene is TRBD2 (5 bases). Source material: naive CD4+ T cells from blood. The source of this sequence is a man aged 30-40 years in good health. The CDR3 DNA reads as TGTGCCTGGAGCCTACGTTCTGTTTGGAGGGAGACCCAGTACTTC. Its protein product is CAWSLRSVWRETQYF.